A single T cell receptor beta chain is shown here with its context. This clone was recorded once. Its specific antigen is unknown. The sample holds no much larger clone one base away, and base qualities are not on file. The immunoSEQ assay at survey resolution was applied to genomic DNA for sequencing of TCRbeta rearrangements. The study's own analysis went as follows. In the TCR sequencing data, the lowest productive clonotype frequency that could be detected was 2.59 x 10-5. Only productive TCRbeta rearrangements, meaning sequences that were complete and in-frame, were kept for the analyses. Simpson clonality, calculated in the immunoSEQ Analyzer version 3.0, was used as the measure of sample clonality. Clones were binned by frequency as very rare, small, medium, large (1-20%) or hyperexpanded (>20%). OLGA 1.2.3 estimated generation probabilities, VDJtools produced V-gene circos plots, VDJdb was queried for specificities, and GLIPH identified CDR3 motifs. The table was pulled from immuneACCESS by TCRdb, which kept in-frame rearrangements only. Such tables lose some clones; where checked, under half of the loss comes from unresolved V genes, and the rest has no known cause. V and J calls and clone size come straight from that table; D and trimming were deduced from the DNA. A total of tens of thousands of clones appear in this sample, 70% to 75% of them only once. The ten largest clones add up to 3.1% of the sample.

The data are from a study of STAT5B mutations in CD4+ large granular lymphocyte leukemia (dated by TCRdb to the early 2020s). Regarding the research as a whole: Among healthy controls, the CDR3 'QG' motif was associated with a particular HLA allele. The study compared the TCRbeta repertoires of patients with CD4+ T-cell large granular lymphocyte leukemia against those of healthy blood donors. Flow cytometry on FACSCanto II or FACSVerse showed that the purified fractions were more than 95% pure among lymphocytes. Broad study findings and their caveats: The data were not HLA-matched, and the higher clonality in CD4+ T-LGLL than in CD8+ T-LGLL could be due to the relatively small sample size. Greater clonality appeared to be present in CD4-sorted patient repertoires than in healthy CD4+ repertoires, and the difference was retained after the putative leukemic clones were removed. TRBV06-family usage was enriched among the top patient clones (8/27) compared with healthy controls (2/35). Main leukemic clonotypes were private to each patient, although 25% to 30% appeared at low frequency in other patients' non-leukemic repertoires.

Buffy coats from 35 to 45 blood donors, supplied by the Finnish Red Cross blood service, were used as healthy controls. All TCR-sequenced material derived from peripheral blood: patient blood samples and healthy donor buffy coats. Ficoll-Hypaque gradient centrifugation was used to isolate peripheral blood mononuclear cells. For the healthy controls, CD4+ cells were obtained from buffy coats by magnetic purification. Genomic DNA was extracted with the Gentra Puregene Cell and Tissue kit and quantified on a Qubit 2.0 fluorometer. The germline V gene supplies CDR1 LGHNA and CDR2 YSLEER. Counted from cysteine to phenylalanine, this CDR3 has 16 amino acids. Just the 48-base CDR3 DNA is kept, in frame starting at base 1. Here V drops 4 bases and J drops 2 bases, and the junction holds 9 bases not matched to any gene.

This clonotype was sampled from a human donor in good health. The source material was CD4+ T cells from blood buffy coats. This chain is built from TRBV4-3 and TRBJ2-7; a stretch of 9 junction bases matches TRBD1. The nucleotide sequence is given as TGCGCCAGCAGCCGCGCACAGGGGGCGAATACCTACGAGCAGTACTTC. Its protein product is CASSRAQGANTYEQYF.